This TCR beta chain comes out of a study of radiation and T cells in renal cell carcinoma. Study-wide findings and caveats: Without pretreatment biopsies, baseline tumor clonotype presence was undetermined. In blood, top tumor clones expanded by 2 weeks, shrinking by 4.

As to time point: blood 4 weeks post-SBRT, at nephrectomy. Treatment meaning: 15 Gy SBRT to primary tumor, nephrectomy 4 weeks later. Nephrectomy followed 15 Gy stereotactic body radiation by 4 weeks. After SBRT, blood was collected at 2 and 4 weeks, plus baseline. Assay: immunoSEQ multiplex PCR; the TCRdb copy retains only in-frame clones and omits some. The sample lists 65,000 or so clones, approximately 80% occurring once. Turning to this clone: Its target is unknown.

Germline V gives CDR1 KGHSH, CDR2 LQKENI. The V and J ends lost 3 bases and 2 bases, in that order; junction bases with no gene match: 9. The CDR3 is 16 amino acids. The chain carries TRBV18 and TRBJ2-7; TRBD2 matches at 8 bases. Sequenced here: blood, sampled from a patient whose treatment included radiotherapy and nephrectomy. The receptor was isolated from a man between 60 and 75 years old with renal cell carcinoma. The CDR3 region is CASSPSGGILAYEQYF. CDR3 in DNA: TGTGCCAGCTCACCCTCGGGAGGGATTCTGGCCTACGAGCAGTACTTC.